Presented here are 23 T cell receptor beta chains from one specimen sequenced in a study of blood T cells in healthy people across ages (dated by TCRdb to about 2015). Receptors were amplified or captured by 5' RACE. The sequencing machine was an Illumina HiSeq 2500. A second PCR of 7 to 11 cycles was performed with a sample-barcoded 5' primer and a J-beta primer mix. The raw public reads went through TCRdb reprocessing: fastp at Q25, MiXCR clone calling, in-frame beta chains kept. Each CDR3 protein appears once, grouped with its most common genes and DNA. Present in this sample are 850,000 to 1,000,000 distinct CDR3 sequences, about 48% of which were seen just once. The ten largest clones take up roughly 13% of the sample. Sequencing used blood. These receptors came from a man aged 25 to 40 in good health.

The chain recombines TRBV5-5 with TRBJ1-5, with TRBD1 as a possible D gene (5 bases). The ends were cut back, 1 base at V and 3 bases at J, with 11 bases in the middle. The germline CDR1 and CDR2 sequences are SGHKS and YYEKEE (reference sequence). This CDR3 contains 15 residues. Written as DNA, the CDR3 is TGTGCCAGCAGCTTGACCGACAGTTTCAATCAGCCCCAGCATTTT. It codes for CASSLTDSFNQPQHF.

Comments on this clonotype: One end of the junction does not line up with germline, which may come from a read error. This rearrangement joins TRBV25-1 to TRBJ2-7; 9 bases align to TRBD1. Germline values: CDR1 MGHDK, CDR2 SYGVNS. This CDR3 has 18 residues. Written as DNA, the CDR3 is TGTGCCAGCAGTGTCCGGGACAGGGAGGCCCCCAGCTCCTACGTGCAGTACTTC. Protein product: CASSVRDREAPSSYVQYF.

This chain uses TRBV7-2 with TRBJ2-5; perhaps TRBD1 as D (6 bases). Germline V CDR1 and CDR2: SGHTA, FQGNSA. The V gene lost 5 bases and the J gene lost 1 base, with 17 bases spanning the gap. The length of the CDR3 is 16 residues. CDR3 coding DNA: TGTGCCAGCAGCCCGAGGACCCGAGGGGGCCAAGAGACCCAGTACTTC. Translation: CASSPRTRGGQETQYF.

In this sample, this clonotype turned up a few times. This chain joins TRBV10-3 and TRBJ2-6, with D possibly being TRBD2 (5 bases). Deletions cut 4 bases from V and 13 bases from J, with 14 bases between. Germline V CDR1 and CDR2: ENHRY, SYGVKD. This CDR3 has 13 residues. The CDR3 sequence: CAISGEPTGVLTF. The CDR3 bases are TGTGCCATCAGTGGGGAGCCTACGGGGGTCCTGACTTTC.

The chain couples TRBV20-1 to TRBJ2-3; 7 bases agree with TRBD2. Germline V gene lookup returns CDR1 DFQATT and CDR2 SNEGSKA (reference sequence). The CDR3 has 14 amino acids. The V segment lost 0 bases and the J segment 1 base; nucleotides outside the gene matches: 1. The CDR3 DNA follows: TGCAGTGCTAGAGATCTAGCGGGCACAGATACGCAGTATTTT. Its protein product is CSARDLAGTDTQYF.

This clonotype was observed a handful of times. V usage is TRBV6-6 and J usage is TRBJ1-2; D perhaps matches TRBD1 (5 bases). Deletions cut 8 bases from V and 6 bases from J, with 16 bases between. This CDR3 is 13 amino acids long. Germline V gives CDR1 MNHNY, CDR2 SVGAGI (reference sequence). The CDR3: CASSPAGGDGYTF. DNA of the CDR3: TGTGCCAGCTCCCCGGCGGGGGGTGATGGCTACACCTTC.

This chain uses TRBV4-2 with TRBJ2-1, with D maybe TRBD2 (5 bases). Trimming pared 2 bases from V and 2 bases from J, leaving 10 bases between. Per the germline V gene, CDR1 is LGHNA and CDR2 is YNFKEQ. CDR3 size: 15 residues. CDR3 protein: CASSQWTSAYNEQFF. The CDR3 DNA reads as TGTGCCAGCAGCCAATGGACTTCTGCCTACAATGAGCAGTTCTTC.

The chain uses TRBV4-1 and TRBJ1-2, with D possibly being TRBD1 (5 bases). The V end was cut by 2 bases, the J end by 5 bases, with 12 bases between. The CDR3 is made up of 14 amino acids. CDR1 is MGHRA, CDR2 YSYEKL, per germline. CDR3 amino acids: CASSQLGTGYGYTF. Here the CDR3 DNA reads TGCGCCAGCAGCCAACTAGGGACTGGATATGGCTACACCTTC.

The chain combines TRBV4-2 with TRBJ2-7; D is uncertain. The CDR3 is 18 residues long. V was cut by 0 bases and J by 6 bases, with 24 bases left in between. CDR1 and CDR2 from the germline V gene are LGHNA and YNFKEQ. CDR3 sequence (DNA): TGTGCCAGCAGCCAAGATCATGGTTTCGGTTCGTCATACTTCGAGCAGTACTTC. Its protein is CASSQDHGFGSSYFEQYF.

Turning to this clonotype: A single base separates this from a much larger clone, so it may be a read error. V gene TRBV29-1 combines with J gene TRBJ1-5, with D possibly being TRBD1 (5 bases). V was trimmed by 8 bases and J by 3 bases, leaving 14 bases between them. The length of the CDR3 is 13 residues. The germline CDR1 and CDR2 sequences are SQVTM and ANQGSEA. CDR3 bases: TGCAGCCCCGCCGGGACCAACAATCAGCCCCAGCATTTT. Its translation: CSPAGTNNQPQHF.

The genes are TRBV29-1 and TRBJ1-2; D not resolved. The germline V gene encodes CDR1 SQVTM and CDR2 ANQGSEA. The germline V and J ends were trimmed by 3 bases and 4 bases, with 12 bases remaining between them. The CDR3 sequence is 13 residues long. Written as DNA, the CDR3 is TGCAGCGTTGATGCAGGCAGCTTCTATGGCTACACCTTC. Translation gives CSVDAGSFYGYTF.

V and J are TRBV10-3 and TRBJ2-6; D tentatively fits TRBD1 or TRBD2 (5 bases each). The germline V gene has CDR1 ENHRY and CDR2 SYGVKD. V dropped 3 bases and J dropped 0 bases, with 15 bases sitting between them. The CDR3 length is 18 residues. CDR3: CAISDLQGDYSGANVLTF. DNA of the CDR3: TGTGCCATCAGTGATCTCCAGGGTGACTACTCTGGGGCCAACGTCCTGACTTTC.

This clonotype was counted only a few times. The V and J genes are TRBV7-3 and TRBJ2-1; either TRBD1 or TRBD2 may supply D (5 bases each). The CDR3 length is 15 residues. Trimming stripped 5 bases from V and 6 bases from J, with 17 bases between. Germline V gene sequence: CDR1 SGHTA, CDR2 FQGTGA. The CDR3 nucleotides read TGTGCCAGCAGCCTTCTGGGGGTCCCTACCAATGAGCAGTTCTTC. As protein: CASSLLGVPTNEQFF.

This clonotype showed up just a few times. The chain has TRBV24-1 and TRBJ2-1; D is uncertain. This CDR3 comprises 11 residues. V was trimmed by 9 bases and J by 4 bases, leaving 6 bases between them. Germline V gene sequence: CDR1 KGHDR, CDR2 SFDVKD. CDR3: CATSVYNEQFF. The DNA of the CDR3 is TGTGCCACCTCGGTTTACAATGAGCAGTTCTTC.

This clonotype has a handful of counts. The rearrangement joins TRBV5-6 to TRBJ1-6; the D gene is possibly TRBD1 (6 bases). Germline assignment: CDR1 SGHDT and CDR2 YYEEEE. The CDR3 spans 16 residues. The ends were cut back, 4 bases at V and 8 bases at J, with 19 bases in the middle. The CDR3 sequence is CASSRFTTGGYSPLHF. CDR3 DNA: TGTGCCAGCAGCCGATTCACGACAGGAGGTTATTCACCCCTCCACTTT.

The chain carries TRBV12-3 or TRBV12-4 and TRBJ2-5, with no clear D. Trimming removed 6 bases from V and 5 bases from J, with 7 bases in between. The CDR3 spans 11 residues. CDR3 in DNA: TGTGCCAGCAGGTCCCTTGAGACCCAGTACTTC. This encodes CASRSLETQYF.

The genes are TRBV29-1 and TRBJ2-5; D possibly corresponds to TRBD2 (5 bases). Germline V gene sequence: CDR1 SQVTM, CDR2 ANQGSEA. V was clipped by 4 bases and J by 5 bases, with 11 bases between them. CDR3 length: 12 amino acids. Written as DNA, the CDR3 is TGCAGCGTTGCCGGGAACTGGGAGACCCAGTACTTC. It codes for CSVAGNWETQYF. The full variable domain, with the rest looked up from reference TRBV29-1 and TRBJ2-5, is SAVISQKPSRDICQRGTSLTIQCQVDSQVTMMFWYRQQPGQSLTLIATANQGSEATYESGFVIDKFPISRPNLTFSTLTVSNMSPEDSSIYLCSVAGNWETQYFGPGTRLLVL.

J is TRBJ2-7 and V is TRBV12-3 or TRBV12-4, with D tentatively TRBD1 (5 bases). The length of the CDR3 is 12 residues. V dropped 3 bases and J dropped 5 bases, with 8 bases sitting between them. CDR3 region: CASSFQGHEQYF. The CDR3 bases are TGTGCCAGCAGTTTTCAGGGCCACGAGCAGTACTTC.

DNA for the CDR3: TGCAGCGTTGTCCCGGGACAGTCCGGTGCCACAGATACGCAGTATTTT. This gives the protein CSVVPGQSGATDTQYF. This chain links TRBV29-1 with TRBJ2-3, with 7 bases lining up with TRBD1. CDR3 size: 16 residues. The V gene's germline CDR1 is SQVTM and CDR2 ANQGSEA. Trimming at V came to 4 bases and at J to 2 bases, leaving 12 bases not matched to a gene.

This rearrangement joins TRBV27 to TRBJ1-6; D is ambiguous. Germline V gene lookup returns CDR1 MNHEY and CDR2 SMNVEV (reference sequence). CDR3 length equals 17 residues. Deletions cut 5 bases from V and 0 bases from J, with 14 bases between. This CDR3 is CASSILVPSSYNSPLHF. The CDR3 coding sequence is TGTGCCAGCAGTATCCTGGTGCCGAGCTCCTATAATTCACCCCTCCACTTT.

Details on this clonotype: A junction end diverges from the germline sequence, so it may reflect a read error. The V gene is TRBV5-1, the J gene TRBJ2-3; TRBD1 aligns across 9 bases. The CDR3 totals 14 residues. Germline CDR1 and CDR2: SGHRS and YFSETQ. The CDR3 spells CASSLGQGTGTQYF. DNA of the CDR3: TGCGCCAGCAGCTTAGGACAGGGGACAGGTACGCAGTATTTT.

The count of this clonotype is one. The CDR3 DNA follows: TGCGCCAGCAGCCCCTCTACGACTAGCTTTGGCGAGACCCAGTACTTC. It is translated as CASSPSTTSFGETQYF. The V and J genes are TRBV4-1 and TRBJ2-7; 7 bases line up with TRBD2. The DNA matches TRBJ2-5 better at its end, which makes the J call doubtful. Germline CDR1 is MGHRA and CDR2 is YSYEKL. The CDR3 length is 16 residues.

The DNA for the CDR3 is TGTGCCAGCAGCGGACAGACAGCCACCCACTCTGGGGCCAACGTCCTGACTTTC. It yields the protein CASSGQTATHSGANVLTF. V and J are TRBV9 and TRBJ2-6, with D tentatively TRBD1 (5 bases). The CDR3 is 18 amino acids. Germline V lookup: CDR1 SGDLS, CDR2 YYNGEE. Trimming stripped 3 bases from V and 0 bases from J, with 16 bases between.